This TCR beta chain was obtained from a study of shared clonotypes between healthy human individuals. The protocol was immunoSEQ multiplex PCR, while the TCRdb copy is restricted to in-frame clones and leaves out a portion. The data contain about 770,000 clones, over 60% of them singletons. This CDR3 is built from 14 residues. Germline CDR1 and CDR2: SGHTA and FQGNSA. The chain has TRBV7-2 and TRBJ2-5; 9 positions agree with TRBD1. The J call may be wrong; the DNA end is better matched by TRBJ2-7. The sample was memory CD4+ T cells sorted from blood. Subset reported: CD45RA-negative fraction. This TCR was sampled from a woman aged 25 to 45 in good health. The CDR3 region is CASSSQRDRAEQYF. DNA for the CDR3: TGTGCCAGCAGCTCGCAGCGGGACAGGGCCGAGCAGTACTTC.